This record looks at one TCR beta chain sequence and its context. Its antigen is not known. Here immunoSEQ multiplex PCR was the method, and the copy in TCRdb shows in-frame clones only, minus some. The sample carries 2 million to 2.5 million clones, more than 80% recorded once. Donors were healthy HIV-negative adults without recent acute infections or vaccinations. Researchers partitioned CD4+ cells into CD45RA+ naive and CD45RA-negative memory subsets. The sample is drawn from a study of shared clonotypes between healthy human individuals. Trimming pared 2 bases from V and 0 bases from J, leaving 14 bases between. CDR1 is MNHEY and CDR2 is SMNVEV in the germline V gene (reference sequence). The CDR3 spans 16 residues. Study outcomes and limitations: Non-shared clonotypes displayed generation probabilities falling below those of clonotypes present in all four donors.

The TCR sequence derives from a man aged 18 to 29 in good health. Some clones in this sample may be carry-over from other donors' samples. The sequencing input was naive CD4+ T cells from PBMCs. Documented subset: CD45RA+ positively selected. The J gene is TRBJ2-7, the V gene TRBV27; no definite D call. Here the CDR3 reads CASSLLGTTSSYEQYF. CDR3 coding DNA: TGTGCCAGCAGTTTACTGGGCACCACCTCCTCCTACGAGCAGTACTTC.